One and the same sample provided the 7 T cell receptor beta chains below, sequenced in a study of blood T cell repertoires in COVID-19. Sequenced by immunoSEQ multiplex PCR; TCRdb stores in-frame clones only, minus some. Among about 260,000 clones listed, approximately 86% were seen once. The sample consisted of peripheral blood. The receptors here all came from a man aged 35 to 55 with active or convalescent COVID-19.

The chain uses TRBV10-2 and TRBJ1-3; 7 bases are a match to TRBD1. Looked up from germline, CDR1 is WSHSY and CDR2 is SAAADI. There are 17 residues in the CDR3. V trimming: 2 bases; J trimming: 4 bases; junction bases outside the gene matches: 11. The CDR3 spells CASSEQTGEVGGNTIYF. CDR3 bases: TGCGCCAGCAGTGAGCAAACAGGGGAAGTGGGAGGAAACACCATATATTTT.

This clone was counted many times. The CDR3 nucleotides read TGTGCCAGCAGCGGGGGACTAGCGGAAGAGACCCAGTACTTC. Residues: CASSGGLAEETQYF. The rearrangement joins TRBV13 to TRBJ2-5, with 11 bases aligning to TRBD2. V gave up 5 bases and J gave up 3 bases; unmatched junction bases: 2. Germline lookup yields CDR1 PRHDT and CDR2 FYEKMQ (reference sequence). The CDR3 runs 14 residues.

The rearrangement links TRBV19 to TRBJ2-5, with 7 bases fitting TRBD2. The CDR3 extends over 13 amino acids. V shed 7 bases and J 5 bases; nucleotides not matched to a gene: 7. Germline-derived CDR1 and CDR2 are LNHDA and SQIVND (reference sequence). The CDR3 DNA follows: TGTGCCAGTACTCGGCAGGGAGGGGAGACCCAGTACTTC. Amino acids: CASTRQGGETQYF. The whole variable domain, filled in from reference TRBV19 and TRBJ2-5, reads DGGITQSPKYLFRKEGQNVTLSCEQNLNHDAMYWYRQDPGQGLRLIYYSQIVNDFQKGDIAEGYSVSREKKESFPLTVTSAQKNPTAFYLCASTRQGGETQYFGPGTRLLVL.

The chain has TRBV30 and TRBJ2-3; 8 bases are shared with TRBD1. V dropped 2 bases and J dropped 3; count of bases not matched to a gene: 10. CDR3 length: 16 residues. CDR1 is GTSNPN and CDR2 is SVGIG in the germline V gene (reference sequence). The CDR3: CAWSPPGGRWTDTQYF. The CDR3 DNA reads TGTGCCTGGAGTCCACCAGGGGGCAGGTGGACAGATACGCAGTATTTT.

The V call is TRBV3-1 (or the pseudogene TRBV3-2), the J call TRBJ2-7, with 11 bases matching TRBD2. The CDR3 covers 16 residues. The V and J ends lost 1 base and 1 base, in that order; junction bases with no gene match: 3. Germline V lookup: CDR1 LGHDT, CDR2 YNNKEL (reference sequence). The CDR3 DNA is TGTGCCAGCAGCCAAGGGGGACTAGCGGATTCCTACGAGCAGTACTTC. Translation: CASSQGGLADSYEQYF.

CDR3 loop: CASSLRGPGASPLHF. CDR3 nucleotides: TGTGCCAGCAGCCTCAGGGGTCCAGGCGCTTCACCCCTCCACTTT. The chain links TRBV14 to TRBJ1-6, with D perhaps TRBD1 (6 bases). There are 15 residues in the CDR3. Germline lookup yields CDR1 SGHDN and CDR2 FVKESK. Trimming stripped 4 bases from V and 9 bases from J, with 16 bases between.

The chain links TRBV2 to TRBJ1-5; unclear D gene. This CDR3 comprises 12 residues. V was trimmed by 8 bases and J by 3 bases, leaving 8 bases between them. The V gene's germline CDR1 is SNHLY and CDR2 FYNNEI. This chain's CDR3 is CASARHNQPQHF. The CDR3 coding sequence is TGTGCCAGCGCGAGGCACAATCAGCCCCAGCATTTT.